A selection of T cell receptor beta chains follows, all from one sample in a study of shared clonotypes between healthy human individuals. Method: immunoSEQ multiplex PCR; TCRdb's copy keeps in-frame clones and lacks some. The sample includes about 1 million clones, 65% to 80% of them seen just once. Sequencing was performed on memory CD4+ T cells sorted from blood. The receptors originated from a young man in good health. Both conserved end residues are part of each CDR3. The D gene is left open where the match is weak. The size of a clone is reported for some rows only, either as once, few or many, or as a class for expanded clones.

V gene: TRBV5-1; J gene: TRBJ2-2; D gene: .; clone size: many; CDR3 length: 15; CDR3 protein: CASSLEVVGAGELFF; CDR3 DNA: TGCGCCAGCAGTTTGGAAGTTGTCGGAGCCGGGGAGCTGTTTTTT
V gene: TRBV6-5; J gene: TRBJ1-3; D gene: TRBD1; clone size: .; CDR3 length: 16; CDR3 protein: CASSYGPTGSGNTIYF; CDR3 DNA: TGTGCCAGCAGTTACGGCCCGACAGGGTCTGGAAACACCATATATTTT
V gene: TRBV19; J gene: TRBJ1-3; D gene: .; clone size: .; CDR3 length: 12; CDR3 protein: CASNMVGNTIYF; CDR3 DNA: TGTGCCAGTAATATGGTGGGGAACACCATATATTTT
V gene: TRBV6-4; J gene: TRBJ1-2; D gene: TRBD1; clone size: few; CDR3 length: 14; CDR3 protein: CASSVEGGDYGYTF; CDR3 DNA: TGTGCCAGCAGTGTGGAAGGGGGCGACTATGGCTACACCTTC
V gene: TRBV30; J gene: TRBJ2-3; D gene: TRBD1; clone size: .; CDR3 length: 14; CDR3 protein: CAWRRDRATDTQYF; CDR3 DNA: TGTGCCTGGAGGCGGGACAGGGCCACAGATACGCAGTATTTT
V gene: TRBV5-1; J gene: TRBJ1-5; D gene: .; clone size: .; CDR3 length: 15; CDR3 protein: CASSFAGDSNQPQHF; CDR3 DNA: TGCGCCAGCAGCTTCGCGGGTGATAGCAATCAGCCCCAGCATTTT
V gene: TRBV6-6; J gene: TRBJ2-5; D gene: .; clone size: .; CDR3 length: 11; CDR3 protein: CATVLGETQYF; CDR3 DNA: TGTGCCACCGTGCTAGGGGAGACCCAGTACTTC
V gene: TRBV10-1; J gene: TRBJ2-7; D gene: .; clone size: .; CDR3 length: 15; CDR3 protein: CASSESPGGPYEQYF; CDR3 DNA: TGCGCCAGCAGTGAGTCGCCCGGGGGCCCCTACGAGCAGTACTTC
V gene: TRBV7-2; J gene: TRBJ1-2; D gene: .; clone size: .; CDR3 length: 16; CDR3 protein: CASSSTHSSGRGGYTF; CDR3 DNA: TGTGCCAGCAGCTCGACCCACTCGTCAGGGAGGGGCGGCTACACCTTC
V gene: TRBV28; J gene: TRBJ2-1; D gene: .; clone size: .; CDR3 length: 13; CDR3 protein: CASTPLRDFEQFF; CDR3 DNA: TGTGCCAGCACTCCCCTACGGGATTTTGAGCAGTTCTTC